Shown below are 22 T cell receptor beta chains from a single sample sequenced in a study of human T cells and chemical hapten exposure. Time point of the sample: patch test 3, about 24 weeks after DPC sensitization. The sample's treatment: therapeutic diphenylcyclopropenone sensitization with weekly scalp DPC. TCRdb analysed the RACE reads with MiXCR anew, one entry per CDR3 protein. The sample includes some 96,000 distinct CDR3 sequences, roughly a quarter of them seen just once. The specimen comprised whole blood, sampled in connection with sensitization to the hapten diphenylcyclopropenone (DPC). These receptors came from a man in his forties or fifties with alopecia areata. Some clones in this sample may be carry-over from other donors' samples.

This clonotype appeared a few times. The chain combines TRBV7-8 with TRBJ2-7; D is perhaps TRBD1 (5 bases). Per germline, CDR1 SGHVS and CDR2 FQNEAQ. V lost 2 bases and J 4 bases, leaving 12 bases between the germline ends. This CDR3 is built from 14 residues. The CDR3 nucleotides are TGTGCCAGCAGCTTACAGTCCCAGGGTTACGAGCAGTACTTC. Amino acids: CASSLQSQGYEQYF.

This clonotype was detected only a few times. This chain links TRBV7-9 with TRBJ2-1; 8 bases match TRBD2. The CDR3 length is 16 residues. The ends lost 1 base at V and 2 bases at J; junction bases unmatched: 4. The V gene's germline CDR1 is SEHNR and CDR2 FQNEAQ (reference sequence). CDR3 nucleotide sequence: TGTGCCAGCAGCTTAGAAGCGGGAGTACCCTACAATGAGCAGTTCTTC. Its translation: CASSLEAGVPYNEQFF.

This rearrangement joins TRBV6-5 to TRBJ2-2; D is possibly TRBD2 (5 bases). The germline V gene has CDR1 MNHEY and CDR2 SVGAGI. V was clipped by 0 bases and J by 13 bases, with 21 bases between them. This CDR3 contains 16 residues. CDR3 bases: TGTGCCAGCAGTTACTCGAGGGTGAAAAGGAACCGTGGGCTGTTTTTT. It translates to CASSYSRVKRNRGLFF.

This clonotype was counted at least ten times. V and J are TRBV20-1 and TRBJ2-2; 7 bases line up with TRBD1. The CDR3 covers 14 residues. V shed 6 bases, J shed 4 bases, and the junction held 8 bases outside the gene matches. The germline V gene has CDR1 DFQATT and CDR2 SNEGSKA (reference sequence). CDR3 nucleotides: TGCAGTGCCCCGGGACAGCGAGCCACCGGGGAGCTGTTTTTT. Translated, it gives CSAPGQRATGELFF.

The rearrangement uses TRBV6-5 and TRBJ1-5; no clear D gene. This CDR3 is built from 14 residues. V lost 0 bases to trimming and J lost 2 bases, with 5 bases between them. The germline CDR1 and CDR2 sequences are MNHEY and SVGAGI. In DNA, the CDR3 is TGTGCCAGCAGTTACTCGAGTCGCAATCAGCCCCAGCATTTT. Translation gives CASSYSSRNQPQHF.

The chain uses TRBV2 and TRBJ2-7; 8 bases line up with TRBD1. In germline, CDR1 is SNHLY, CDR2 FYNNEI. J was trimmed by 3 bases and V by 6 bases; bases with no gene match: 7. There are 14 residues in the CDR3. The CDR3 is CASRGQERYYEQYF. The CDR3 nucleotides are TGTGCCAGCAGGGGACAGGAGAGGTACTACGAGCAGTACTTC.

The chain couples TRBV6-2 or TRBV6-3 to TRBJ2-2; D not resolved. V gave up 7 bases and J gave up 0 bases, with 12 bases separating them. The CDR3 runs 15 residues. CDR1 and CDR2 from the germline V gene are MNHEY and SVGEGT. The CDR3 sequence is CASKRAMSNTGELFF. In DNA, the CDR3 is TGTGCCAGCAAACGGGCGATGTCGAACACCGGGGAGCTGTTTTTT.

This clonotype came up a few times. The chain is built from TRBV6-1 and TRBJ2-3, with a tentative D call TRBD1 (6 bases). The CDR3 is made up of 16 amino acids. Trimming took off 6 bases at V and 1 base at J, with 17 bases between the two ends. Germline V gives CDR1 MNHNS, CDR2 SASEGT. The CDR3 loop is CASSPKRSGGTDTQYF. DNA of the CDR3: TGTGCCAGCAGCCCAAAGCGGTCAGGGGGCACAGATACGCAGTATTTT.

The chain uses TRBV6-2 or TRBV6-3 and TRBJ1-2; D is uncertain. V was clipped by 6 bases and J by 9 bases, with 11 bases between them. This CDR3 has 11 residues. Germline loops: CDR1 MNHEY, CDR2 SVGEGT. CDR3 DNA sequence: TGTGCCAGCAGCAACACAGAGAGCTACACCTTC. Translated, it gives CASSNTESYTF.

CDR3 DNA: TGTGCCAGCAGCCAGGGACCGGCGGATGAGCAGTTCTTC. Translated: CASSQGPADEQFF. This chain connects TRBV5-6 to TRBJ2-1; D possibly uses TRBD1 or TRBD2 (5 bases each). CDR3 size: 13 residues. CDR1 and CDR2 (germline): SGHDT, YYEEEE. V lost 4 bases and J 8 bases, leaving 13 bases between the germline ends.

The chain has TRBV29-1 and TRBJ1-1; D might be TRBD1 (6 bases). Per the germline V gene, CDR1 is SQVTM and CDR2 is ANQGSEA. The V gene lost 5 bases and the J gene lost 8 bases, with 15 bases spanning the gap. The CDR3 loop spans 12 amino acids. Written as DNA, the CDR3 is TGCAGCGTTCCCAGGGACATCGGCGAAGCTTTCTTT. It is translated as CSVPRDIGEAFF.

Only a few counts were recorded for this clonotype. The V call is TRBV7-8, the J call TRBJ2-1; no clear D gene. This CDR3 has 13 amino acids. V lost 1 base, J lost 10 bases, and 11 bases lay in between. Per germline, CDR1 SGHVS and CDR2 FQNEAQ. CDR3 DNA sequence: TGTGCCAGCAGCTTAGTAAGTGAACGCGAGCAGTTCTTC. It yields the protein CASSLVSEREQFF.

Notes on this clonotype: At one boundary the junction diverges from the germline segment, which might be a read error. The CDR3 loop is CTSSVEDSRHYEQYF. In DNA form, the CDR3 reads TGTACCAGCAGCGTAGAGGACTCACGCCACTACGAGCAGTACTTC. The rearrangement uses TRBV9 and TRBJ2-7, with D perhaps TRBD2 (5 bases). There are 15 residues in the CDR3. The germline V gene encodes CDR1 SGDLS and CDR2 YYNGEE. The complete variable domain, with remaining parts taken from reference TRBV9 and TRBJ2-7, reads DSGVTQTPKHLITATGQRVTLRCSPRSGDLSVYWYQQSLDQGLQFLIQYYNGEERAKGNILERFSAQQFPDLHSELNLSSLELGDSALYFCTSSVEDSRHYEQYFGPGTRLTVT.

This clonotype was found a few times. V and J are TRBV6-5 and TRBJ2-3; D unclear. The CDR3 covers 13 residues. Germline-derived CDR1 and CDR2 are MNHEY and SVGAGI. V lost 8 bases and J lost 0, with 9 bases in between. The CDR3 nucleotides are TGTGCCAGCGGTGAGCTTAGCACAGATACGCAGTATTTT. It translates to CASGELSTDTQYF.

This clonotype has only a few counts. The rearrangement uses TRBV18 and TRBJ2-2; 9 nucleotides line up with TRBD2. The CDR3 is 16 residues long. The J segment lost 4 bases and the V segment lost 3 bases, leaving 6 bases of the junction unmatched. Germline V lookup: CDR1 KGHSH, CDR2 LQKENI. In DNA, the CDR3 is TGTGCCAGCTCACCTTATAGCGGGAGAGGCACCGGGGAGCTGTTTTTT. This codes for CASSPYSGRGTGELFF.

This clonotype was seen only a few times. The V and J genes are TRBV7-9 and TRBJ1-5; D possibly corresponds to TRBD1 (5 bases). The germline V gene encodes CDR1 SEHNR and CDR2 FQNEAQ (reference sequence). This CDR3 is 14 amino acids long. V lost 5 bases and J lost 3, with 11 bases in between. The CDR3 bases are TGTGCCAGCAGCAAACAGGACACCAATCAGCCCCAGCATTTT. As protein: CASSKQDTNQPQHF.

The genes are TRBV5-1 and TRBJ2-1, with 7 nucleotides matching TRBD2. The CDR3 is made up of 15 amino acids. The germline gives CDR1 SGHRS, CDR2 YFSETQ. V dropped 4 bases and J dropped 4; count of bases not matched to a gene: 8. The chain's CDR3 is CASSSGTGNYNEQFF. DNA for the CDR3: TGCGCCAGCAGCAGCGGGACGGGCAATTACAATGAGCAGTTCTTC.

This clonotype occurred a few times. The chain uses TRBV12-3 or TRBV12-4 and TRBJ2-3; no definite D call. The ends were cut back, 5 bases at V and 0 bases at J, with 6 bases in the middle. This CDR3 is built from 13 residues. The CDR3 sequence is CASSTTSTDTQYF. As DNA, the CDR3 is TGTGCCAGCAGTACGACTAGCACAGATACGCAGTATTTT.

This clonotype was recorded a few times. This chain uses TRBV15 with TRBJ1-1, with TRBD1 matching 11 bases. The CDR3 length is 12 residues. CDR1 is LNHNV, CDR2 YYDKDF, per germline (reference sequence). After removal of 5 bases from V and 7 bases from J, the junction contained 0 bases not matched to a gene. The CDR3 nucleotides read TGTGCCACCAGCGGGACAGGGGGTGAAGCTTTCTTT. It specifies CATSGTGGEAFF.

This clonotype came up a few times. The chain joins TRBV20-1 to TRBJ2-7, with TRBD1 matching 7 bases. This CDR3 contains 16 residues. Per the germline V gene, CDR1 is DFQATT and CDR2 is SNEGSKA (reference sequence). After removal of 0 bases from V and 1 base from J, the junction contained 9 bases not matched to a gene. The CDR3 protein is CSARDVVGGPSYEQYF. The DNA of the CDR3 is TGCAGTGCTAGAGATGTGGTAGGGGGCCCTTCCTACGAGCAGTACTTC.

This clonotype was picked up one time. The V gene is TRBV3-1, the J gene TRBJ2-3; 9 nucleotides match TRBD2. This CDR3 comprises 16 residues. The V gene end was trimmed by 0 bases and the J gene end by 7 bases; junction bases not matched to a gene: 8. The V gene's germline CDR1 is LGHDT and CDR2 YNNKEL (reference sequence). Written as DNA, the CDR3 is TGTGCCAGCAGCCAAGATGAGGTAGCGGGAGTTTATACGCAGTATTTT. Residues: CASSQDEVAGVYTQYF.

The chain recombines TRBV28 with TRBJ1-1, with TRBD1 as a possible D gene (6 bases). This CDR3 has 15 residues. V lost 6 bases and J 5 bases, leaving 19 bases between the germline ends. The germline V gene encodes CDR1 MDHEN and CDR2 SYDVKM. In DNA, the CDR3 is TGTGCCAGCAGCTTCATACAGGGAGTGCGGACTGAAGCTTTCTTT. The encoded protein is CASSFIQGVRTEAFF.